The 3 T cell receptor beta chains below were found in one sample sequenced in a study of cytomegalovirus exposure and HLA in healthy donors (dated by TCRdb to the late 2010s). Library prep was done by the immunoSEQ multiplex PCR assay. For the multiplex PCR, a mixture combining 60 forward primers for TCR Vbeta segments and 13 reverse primers for TCR Jbeta segments was used. As stored in TCRdb, this immuneACCESS dataset retains in-frame rearrangements with V and J assigned. A fraction of the clones does not appear; measured against another copy, unresolved V genes explain less than half of the discrepancy, and the remainder lacks a known reason. This sample comprises about 180,000 clones, roughly four fifths of them detected only once. Around 3% of the sample goes to the ten largest clones. Material for sequencing was PBMCs. The receptors were sampled from a male donor in good health and CMV-seronegative.

The gene calls are TRBV7-3 and TRBJ2-3; TRBD2 aligns across 13 bases. Germline V gives CDR1 SGHTA, CDR2 FQGTGA. Germline trimming cut 5 bases from V and 3 bases from J; bases unmatched to any gene: 8. CDR3 size: 17 residues. The CDR3 nucleotides are TGTGCCAGCAGCCTCGCAACTAGCGGGAGGGGGACAGATACGCAGTATTTT. Its translation is CASSLATSGRGTDTQYF.

This rearrangement joins TRBV11-2 to TRBJ2-1; 7 bases match TRBD2. The CDR3 spans 16 residues. Germline trimming cut 5 bases from V and 6 bases from J; bases unmatched to any gene: 13. CDR1 is SGHAT and CDR2 is FQNNGV in the germline V gene. CDR3 sequence (DNA): TGTGCCAGCAGCCCTGCCCCCAAAACGGGGGGCAATGAGCAGTTCTTC. It specifies CASSPAPKTGGNEQFF.

This chain uses TRBV5-1 with TRBJ2-4; TRBD1 matches at 7 bases. The J segment lost 6 bases and the V segment lost 4 bases, leaving 7 bases of the junction unmatched. The CDR3 is made up of 14 amino acids. CDR1 and CDR2 (germline): SGHRS, YFSETQ. CDR3 nucleotides: TGCGCCAGCAGCGACCCGGGACAGATAAACATTCAGTACTTC. Protein sequence: CASSDPGQINIQYF.